Below, 3 T cell receptor beta chains from the same sample are listed, as sequenced in a study of blood T cell repertoires in COVID-19. Some clones are missing from TCRdb's copy, which holds only in-frame ones; the method was immunoSEQ multiplex PCR. The sample has under 200,000 clones, around nine tenths seen once. The sequencing input was peripheral blood. Receptor source: a middle-aged man with active or convalescent COVID-19.

The rearrangement uses TRBV9 and TRBJ2-1; a possible D gene is TRBD2 (5 bases). The length of the CDR3 is 13 residues. Germline CDR1 and CDR2: SGDLS and YYNGEE. Between the trimmed V and J ends, which lost 0 bases and 7 bases, there was a span of 8 bases. The CDR3 is CASSVGELNEQFF. The CDR3 coding sequence is TGTGCCAGCAGCGTAGGGGAGTTGAATGAGCAGTTCTTC.

V gene TRBV7-3 combines with J gene TRBJ2-7, with 11 bases that match TRBD1. The CDR3 is made up of 14 amino acids. The V gene's germline CDR1 is SGHTA and CDR2 FQGTGA. Germline trimming cut 5 bases from V and 5 bases from J; bases unmatched to any gene: 5. CDR3 in amino acids: CASSVGQGANEQYF. The CDR3 DNA sequence: TGTGCCAGCAGCGTCGGACAGGGGGCCAACGAGCAGTACTTC.

This clone was observed a single time. J is TRBJ2-1 and V is TRBV6-5; D may be TRBD1 (5 bases). The CDR3 has 12 amino acids. V lost 4 bases and J 9 bases, leaving 10 bases between the germline ends. Germline V lookup: CDR1 MNHEY, CDR2 SVGAGI. The CDR3 region has the DNA TGTGCCAGCAGTTTGGCAGGGTTTGAGCAGTTCTTC. This sequence encodes CASSLAGFEQFF.